The source of this T cell receptor (beta chain) is a study of T cell changes during pregnancy in multiple sclerosis. The assay was immunoSEQ multiplex PCR, and TCRdb's table has in-frame clones only and misses some. The sample shows about 34,000 clones, about 87% of them seen only once. This CDR3 is 15 amino acids long. Germline CDR1 is LNHDA and CDR2 is SQIVND (reference sequence). Comments on this clone: Germline and junction disagree at one end, which may indicate a read error.

V and J are TRBV19 and TRBJ2-3, with 7 bases aligning to TRBD1. The source material was CD8+ T cells from peripheral blood mononuclear cells, sampled in the third trimester of pregnancy. The origin of this receptor is a female donor with multiple sclerosis, enrolled in a pregnancy study. The CDR3 coding sequence is TGTGCCAGTAGTTTGCCGACAGGGAGCATAGATACGCAGTATTTT. It translates to CASSLPTGSIDTQYF.